The 29 T cell receptor beta chains presented below share a single source sample, sequenced in a study of graft-versus-host responses after intestinal transplantation. No antigens are known for them. Assay: immunoSEQ multiplex PCR; the TCRdb copy retains only in-frame clones and omits some. Here the sample spans about 93,000 clones, 90% to 95% being singletons. The source was unstimulated CD8+ T cells sorted from spleen or lymph node cells, collected before intestinal transplant. The source of these receptors is a human donor who received an intestinal transplant.

The chain uses TRBV2 and TRBJ1-2; D is perhaps TRBD1 (6 bases). Germline V gene lookup returns CDR1 SNHLY and CDR2 FYNNEI. The CDR3 is made up of 13 amino acids. Trimming shortened V by 1 base and J by 3 bases, and 6 bases separated the two germline ends. CDR3 protein: CASSEGTDYGYTF. Here the CDR3 DNA reads TGTGCCAGCAGTGAAGGGACAGACTATGGCTACACCTTC.

The rearrangement links TRBV19 to TRBJ1-1; possibly TRBD1 for D (6 bases). Germline V gene sequence: CDR1 LNHDA, CDR2 SQIVND (reference sequence). CDR3 length equals 14 residues. The V end lost 2 bases, the J end lost 0 bases, and 7 bases lay between the germline ends. The chain's CDR3 is CASSIRGMNTEAFF. The CDR3 bases are TGTGCCAGTAGTATAAGGGGGATGAACACTGAAGCTTTCTTT.

This chain connects TRBV4-3 to TRBJ1-2; 7 bases fit TRBD1. J lost 7 bases, V lost 7 bases, and 18 bases had no gene match. Germline V gene sequence: CDR1 LGHNA, CDR2 YSLEER. The length of the CDR3 is 16 residues. The CDR3 coding sequence is TGCGCCAGCACCCCCTCTGGACAGGCTCAAGTGGGTGGCTACACCTTC. Translated: CASTPSGQAQVGGYTF.

For this clone: The sample contains more than one DNA sequence encoding this CDR3. The genes are TRBV27 and TRBJ1-6, with D hard to call. Germline V CDR1 and CDR2: MNHEY, SMNVEV (reference sequence). CDR3 length: 16 residues. The ends were cut back, 4 bases at V and 0 bases at J, with 10 bases in the middle. CDR3 region: CASSSTTSSYNSPLHF. The CDR3 DNA sequence: TGTGCCAGCAGTTCGACAACGAGCTCCTATAATTCACCCCTCCACTTT.

This clone has only one observation. This chain links TRBV19 with TRBJ1-6; D remains ambiguous. Germline V gene sequence: CDR1 LNHDA, CDR2 SQIVND (reference sequence). The CDR3 sequence is 16 residues long. With 5 bases removed from V and 6 bases from J, the gap between germline ends came to 17 bases. The CDR3 DNA reads as TGTGCCAGTAGTCCTTACGGGTCCCAATTTAATTCACCCCTCCACTTT. Residues: CASSPYGSQFNSPLHF.

V gene TRBV27 combines with J gene TRBJ2-1; tentatively, D is TRBD1 (6 bases). The CDR3 extends over 14 amino acids. Trimming removed 6 bases from V and 6 bases from J, with 15 bases in between. Germline loops: CDR1 MNHEY, CDR2 SMNVEV (reference sequence). For the CDR3, the DNA is TGTGCCAGCAGAACCGGGACACCAATCAATGAGCAGTTCTTC. Translated, it gives CASRTGTPINEQFF.

V and J are TRBV9 and TRBJ2-7; TRBD2 agrees at 7 bases. CDR1 is SGDLS, CDR2 YYNGEE, per germline. The CDR3 has 14 amino acids. Trimming took 1 base from V and 4 from J; bases not matched to a gene: 5. The CDR3 loop is CASSVSPGGYEQYF. As DNA, the CDR3 is TGTGCCAGCAGCGTATCACCGGGGGGATACGAGCAGTACTTC.

This chain uses TRBV4-2 with TRBJ2-2; 8 bases line up with TRBD2. The junction had 8 bases not matched to a gene; V was cut back by 3 bases and J by 2 bases. The V gene's germline CDR1 is LGHNA and CDR2 YNFKEQ. The CDR3 loop spans 17 amino acids. The CDR3 loop reads CASSHRARGANTGELFF. CDR3 DNA: TGTGCCAGCAGCCATAGGGCGCGGGGGGCTAACACCGGGGAGCTGTTTTTT.

The rearrangement joins TRBV5-1 to TRBJ2-7, with TRBD2 identical over 9 bases. The CDR3 is 14 amino acids. Germline-derived CDR1 and CDR2 are SGHRS and YFSETQ. V shed 4 bases, J shed 7 bases, and the junction held 9 bases outside the gene matches. The CDR3 region is CASSLAGTPQEQYF. The DNA for the CDR3 is TGCGCCAGCAGCCTAGCGGGGACCCCGCAGGAGCAGTACTTC.

The chain employs TRBV7-9 and TRBJ1-1, with TRBD1 as a possible D gene (6 bases). Per the germline V gene, CDR1 is SEHNR and CDR2 is FQNEAQ (reference sequence). Trimming took off 5 bases at V and 0 bases at J, with 13 bases between the two ends. The CDR3 contains 15 residues. CDR3 bases: TGTGCCAGCAGCGTGGACCAGGGGATGAACACTGAAGCTTTCTTT. Protein product: CASSVDQGMNTEAFF. Together with reference TRBV7-9 and TRBJ1-1, the CDR3 gives the full variable domain: DTGVSQNPRHKITKRGQNVTFRCDPISEHNRLYWYRQTLGQGPEFLTYFQNEAQLEKSRLLSDRFSAERPKGSFSTLEIQRTEQGDSAMYLCASSVDQGMNTEAFFGQGTRLTVV.

The chain uses TRBV25-1 and TRBJ2-7; 8 bases are a match to TRBD1. V was clipped by 4 bases and J by 4 bases; unmatched bases: 6. CDR1 and CDR2 from the germline V gene are MGHDK and SYGVNS. This CDR3 has 14 residues. As DNA, the CDR3 is TGTGCCAGCAGTGCGGACAGGGATGCGTACGAGCAGTACTTC. Its translation: CASSADRDAYEQYF.

In DNA, the CDR3 is TGTGCCAGCAGTGAGTCGGGACACGGGGAGCTGTTTTTT. Encoded protein: CASSESGHGELFF. The V gene is TRBV6-1, the J gene TRBJ2-2, with D tentatively TRBD1 (6 bases). V lost 3 bases, J lost 7 bases, and 9 bases lay in between. CDR3 length: 13 amino acids. The V gene's germline CDR1 is MNHNS and CDR2 SASEGT.

The chain carries TRBV2 and TRBJ1-4; TRBD1 might be the D (6 bases). The CDR3 extends over 13 amino acids. Germline CDR1 SNHLY, CDR2 FYNNEI. Trimming stripped 3 bases from V and 6 bases from J, with 8 bases between. This CDR3 is CASSEAGDEKLFF. In nucleotides, the CDR3 is TGTGCCAGCAGTGAGGCAGGGGATGAAAAACTGTTTTTT.

The chain recombines TRBV19 with TRBJ1-2; 10 bases agree with TRBD1. Looked up from germline, CDR1 is LNHDA and CDR2 is SQIVND (reference sequence). The CDR3 has 15 residues. Losses at the gene ends were 3 bases for V and 6 bases for J; bases not matched to a gene: 7. CDR3 protein: CASSMNPGTGDGYTF. DNA of the CDR3: TGTGCCAGTAGTATGAATCCCGGGACAGGGGATGGCTACACCTTC.

V usage is TRBV7-2 and J usage is TRBJ2-7, with 8 bases matching TRBD2. V was clipped by 3 bases and J by 0 bases; unmatched bases: 7. CDR3 length: 16 amino acids. Per the germline V gene, CDR1 is SGHTA and CDR2 is FQGNSA. The CDR3 DNA follows: TGTGCCAGCAGCTTCTACGGGGGGGAGCCCTCCTACGAGCAGTACTTC. Its protein product is CASSFYGGEPSYEQYF.

This chain connects TRBV5-1 to TRBJ2-7, with 8 bases aligning to TRBD2. J lost 2 bases, V lost 0 bases, and 10 bases had no gene match. CDR3 length: 17 amino acids. CDR1 is SGHRS and CDR2 is YFSETQ in the germline V gene. The CDR3 bases are TGCGCCAGCAGCTTGGTGTTTGCAACTAGCGGAACCTACGAGCAGTACTTC. Translated, it gives CASSLVFATSGTYEQYF.

V usage is TRBV5-6 and J usage is TRBJ1-5; TRBD1 is a possible D gene (6 bases). This CDR3 has 16 residues. V was cut by 0 bases and J by 7 bases, with 17 bases left in between. From germline, CDR1 is SGHDT and CDR2 YYEEEE. The CDR3 DNA reads TGTGCCAGCAGCTTGGCGGCAGGGGAGTTTCGACAGCCCCAGCATTTT. Translation: CASSLAAGEFRQPQHF.

V and J are TRBV11-2 and TRBJ2-7; TRBD1 aligns across 7 bases. CDR1 is SGHAT, CDR2 FQNNGV, per germline. With V trimmed by 1 base and J by 6 bases, 12 bases remained unmatched. The CDR3 is made up of 16 amino acids. The CDR3 nucleotides are TGTGCCAGCAGCTTAGGATCAGGGGGAAAATTGAGCGAGCAGTACTTC. Protein sequence: CASSLGSGGKLSEQYF.

With respect to this clone: The same CDR3 is also encoded by other DNA sequences in this sample. The chain is built from TRBV27 and TRBJ2-7; D remains ambiguous. Per germline, CDR1 MNHEY and CDR2 SMNVEV (reference sequence). The CDR3 sequence is 14 residues long. Trimming left V 6 bases short and J 0 bases short, with 12 bases between. The CDR3 sequence: CASSFLGRSYEQYF. The CDR3 DNA follows: TGTGCCAGCAGCTTCTTGGGCCGCTCCTACGAGCAGTACTTC.

This chain joins TRBV6-5 and TRBJ1-2; unclear D gene. The V and J ends lost 5 bases and 3 bases respectively, with 7 bases between them. Germline V gene sequence: CDR1 MNHEY, CDR2 SVGAGI. This CDR3 contains 12 residues. The CDR3 spells CASSPGDYGYTF. CDR3 in DNA: TGTGCCAGCAGTCCCGGGGACTATGGCTACACCTTC.

This rearrangement joins TRBV5-6 to TRBJ2-3; 7 bases are shared with TRBD2. Per germline, CDR1 SGHDT and CDR2 YYEEEE. The V gene end was trimmed by 1 base and the J gene end by 2 bases; junction bases not matched to a gene: 7. This CDR3 has 16 residues. In DNA, the CDR3 is TGTGCCAGCAGCTTGAGGGCTAGCGGTTTCACAGATACGCAGTATTTT. Its translation is CASSLRASGFTDTQYF.

The chain uses TRBV4-3 and TRBJ2-7; 7 bases agree with TRBD1. The germline V gene encodes CDR1 LGHNA and CDR2 YSLEER. The junction had 5 bases not matched to a gene; V was cut back by 0 bases and J by 3 bases. CDR3 length: 15 amino acids. In DNA, the CDR3 is TGCGCCAGCAGCCAAGACTGGGGACAGTTCTACGAGCAGTACTTC. This translates into CASSQDWGQFYEQYF.

The V call is TRBV10-3, the J call TRBJ2-7; the D gene is possibly TRBD2 (7 bases). Germline values: CDR1 ENHRY, CDR2 SYGVKD. Trimming removed 8 bases at V and 2 bases at J, with 10 bases between. The CDR3 is made up of 12 amino acids. CDR3 sequence: CAIAGATYEQYF. CDR3 coding DNA: TGTGCCATCGCGGGGGCCACCTACGAGCAGTACTTC.

The rearrangement uses TRBV4-1 and TRBJ1-2, with 8 positions matching TRBD1. The CDR3 is made up of 15 amino acids. Germline V gene data show CDR1 as MGHRA and CDR2 as YSYEKL. Losses at the gene ends were 3 bases for V and 4 bases for J; bases not matched to a gene: 7. The CDR3 region is CASSQIQGGSYGYTF. The CDR3 DNA sequence: TGCGCCAGCAGCCAGATACAGGGGGGGAGCTATGGCTACACCTTC.

The chain links TRBV7-3 to TRBJ2-5; the D gene is possibly TRBD1 (6 bases). The CDR3 totals 14 residues. Per the germline V gene, CDR1 is SGHTA and CDR2 is FQGTGA. The V gene lost 3 bases and the J gene lost 3 bases, with 11 bases spanning the gap. The CDR3 sequence: CASSLGTMKETQYF. The CDR3 DNA follows: TGTGCCAGCAGCTTGGGGACAATGAAAGAGACCCAGTACTTC.

Notes on this clone: The limits of the CDR3 on the DNA are not certain, so only TCRdb's listed CDR3 is given. The V gene is TRBV28, the J gene TRBJ2-3; the DNA was not compared with TRBD1, the D call given in the table. 13 amino acids form the CDR3, both terminal residues included. The germline V gene has CDR1 MDHEN and CDR2 SYDVKM. The CDR3 is CASSFGLGTGGNF.

The chain couples TRBV9 to TRBJ1-2; a weak D match, TRBD1 (6 bases). V was clipped by 3 bases and J by 5 bases, with 17 bases between them. This CDR3 is built from 15 residues. Germline V gene sequence: CDR1 SGDLS, CDR2 YYNGEE. The DNA of the CDR3 is TGTGCCAGCAGCGCGAGACAGGCGTCCAATTATGGCTACACCTTC. Encoded protein: CASSARQASNYGYTF.

The gene calls are TRBV6-4 and TRBJ2-1; D is undetermined. From germline, CDR1 is MRHNA and CDR2 SNTAGT. V was pared by 6 bases and J by 2 bases, with 14 bases between. The CDR3 consists of 15 residues. The CDR3 DNA reads TGTGCCAGCAGCCCAGATGCGACTCCCTACAATGAGCAGTTCTTC. It yields the protein CASSPDATPYNEQFF.

This chain uses TRBV30 with TRBJ2-7; no reliable D call. V lost 2 bases, J lost 7 bases, and 12 bases lay in between. The CDR3 covers 12 residues. Germline CDR1 is GTSNPN and CDR2 is SVGIG (reference sequence). CDR3 sequence reads: CAWSPGSGEQYF. The CDR3 region has the DNA TGTGCCTGGAGTCCGGGTTCCGGAGAGCAGTACTTC.